Shown below are 10 T cell receptor beta chains from a single sample sequenced in a study of technical replicates of blood from a handful of donors. TCRdb's copy holds only in-frame clones and misses some; the assay was immunoSEQ multiplex PCR. The table has about 100,000 clones, under 97% seen once. Source material: T cells isolated from PBMCs. All receptors derive from a human donor in good health.

CDR3 bases: TGCGCCAGCAGCCCCACAGGGGGCACTAACTATGGCTACACCTTC. Amino acid sequence: CASSPTGGTNYGYTF. The gene calls are TRBV5-1 and TRBJ1-2; 9 bases match TRBD1. The V and J ends lost 4 bases and 0 bases, in that order; junction bases with no gene match: 4. Germline-derived CDR1 and CDR2 are SGHRS and YFSETQ. The CDR3 has 15 residues.

In DNA form, the CDR3 reads TGTGCCAGCGCGAGACAGGGGTCCGACTATGGCTACACCTTC. Translating gives CASARQGSDYGYTF. The V and J genes are TRBV25-1 and TRBJ1-2, with TRBD1 matching 8 bases. Germline assignment: CDR1 MGHDK and CDR2 SYGVNS. V was clipped by 8 bases and J by 3 bases; unmatched bases: 8. The CDR3 is made up of 14 amino acids.

The rearrangement links TRBV6-5 to TRBJ2-2; the D gene is possibly TRBD2 (6 bases). The CDR3 has 16 amino acids. CDR1 is MNHEY, CDR2 SVGAGI, per germline. The ends were cut back, 1 base at V and 1 base at J, with 10 bases in the middle. In nucleotides, the CDR3 is TGTGCCAGCAGTTACTACGGGGGATGGAACACCGGGGAGCTGTTTTTT. It encodes CASSYYGGWNTGELFF.

V is TRBV7-6 and J is TRBJ2-1; 12 nucleotides line up with TRBD2. CDR1 and CDR2 from the germline V gene are SGHVS and FNYEAQ. The CDR3 spans 19 residues. V dropped 2 bases and J dropped 1; count of bases not matched to a gene: 9. CDR3 DNA sequence: TGTGCCAGCAGCTTAATGGCTCTAGCGGGAGGGCAATCCTACAATGAGCAGTTCTTC. Its translation is CASSLMALAGGQSYNEQFF.

The CDR3 is CASTTGLAGPYEQYF. The CDR3 DNA reads TGTGCCAGCACCACGGGACTAGCGGGACCCTACGAGCAGTACTTC. The J gene is TRBJ2-7, the V gene TRBV5-4; 13 bases map to TRBD2. CDR1 and CDR2 from the germline V gene are SGHNT and YYREEE (reference sequence). Trimming took 6 bases from V and 2 from J; bases not matched to a gene: 5. The CDR3 is 15 amino acids.

Here the CDR3 DNA reads TGTGCCAGCATCGGGTCTTTTGGTGAGCTAGCGGTATACAATGAGCAGTTCTTC. Its protein is CASIGSFGELAVYNEQFF. The V call is TRBV28, the J call TRBJ2-1, with 7 bases that match TRBD2. J was trimmed by 4 bases and V by 7 bases; bases with no gene match: 19. The CDR3 has 18 residues. In germline, CDR1 is MDHEN, CDR2 SYDVKM.

This chain connects TRBV6-5 to TRBJ2-1, with D possibly matching TRBD2 (5 bases). V was shortened by 0 bases and J by 1 base, with 7 bases between the two germline ends. CDR1 MNHEY and CDR2 SVGAGI come from the germline V gene. There are 15 residues in the CDR3. CDR3 sequence reads: CASSYSSGSYNEQFF. Here the CDR3 DNA reads TGTGCCAGCAGTTACTCGTCGGGATCCTACAATGAGCAGTTCTTC.

The DNA of the CDR3 is TGCAGCGTTGAGGCAGGGGTAAGCTACACCTTC. It yields the protein CSVEAGVSYTF. The V call is TRBV29-1, the J call TRBJ1-2, with D perhaps TRBD1 (6 bases). There are 11 residues in the CDR3. V was clipped by 3 bases and J by 9 bases, with 11 bases between them. The germline V gene encodes CDR1 SQVTM and CDR2 ANQGSEA.

V is TRBV5-8 and J is TRBJ1-1; D remains ambiguous. CDR1 and CDR2 (germline): SGHTS, YDEGEE. V was shortened by 4 bases and J by 3 bases, with 7 bases between the two germline ends. CDR3 length: 12 residues. In DNA, the CDR3 is TGTGCCAGCAGCACTAGCTACACTGAAGCTTTCTTT. As protein: CASSTSYTEAFF.

The chain recombines TRBV4-1 with TRBJ2-5; 9 nucleotides agree with TRBD2. The V gene end was trimmed by 3 bases and the J gene end by 4 bases; junction bases not matched to a gene: 0. From germline, CDR1 is MGHRA and CDR2 YSYEKL. This CDR3 contains 13 residues. CDR3 sequence (DNA): TGCGCCAGCAGCCAGCGGGGGGGAGAGACCCAGTACTTC. Translating it yields CASSQRGGETQYF.